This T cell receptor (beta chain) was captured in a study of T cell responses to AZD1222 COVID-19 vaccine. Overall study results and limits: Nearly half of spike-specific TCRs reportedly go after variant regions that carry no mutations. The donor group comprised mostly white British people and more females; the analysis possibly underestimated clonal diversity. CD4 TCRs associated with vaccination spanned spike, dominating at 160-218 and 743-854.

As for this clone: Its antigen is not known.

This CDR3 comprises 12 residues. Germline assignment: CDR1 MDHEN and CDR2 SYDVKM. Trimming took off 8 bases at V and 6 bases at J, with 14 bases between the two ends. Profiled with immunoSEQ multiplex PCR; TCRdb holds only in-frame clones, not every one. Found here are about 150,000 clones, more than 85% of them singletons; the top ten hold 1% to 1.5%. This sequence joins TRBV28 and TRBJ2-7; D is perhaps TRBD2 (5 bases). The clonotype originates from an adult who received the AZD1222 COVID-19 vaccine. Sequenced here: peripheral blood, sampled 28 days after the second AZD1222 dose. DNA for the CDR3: TGTGCCAGCGCTCGAGGGAAACTCGAGCAGTACTTC. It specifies CASARGKLEQYF.